The sequence of this TCR beta chain was determined in a study of cytomegalovirus exposure and HLA in healthy donors (dated by TCRdb to about 2017). For the study in its entirety: According to a later analysis, one platform produced both the 120 validation repertoires and the roughly 660 repertoires of the first cohort. The aim of the study was to test whether cataloging public T cell receptors could identify signatures of past pathogen exposure. In addition to the first cohort of around 670 subjects, a separate validation cohort of 120 different subjects was used. High-throughput TCR immunosequencing, statistical association of individual TCRs with disease status, and machine learning were combined to predict cytomegalovirus infection status.

The CDR3 goes from the cysteine to the phenylalanine over 15 residues. Only the CDR3 region is kept as DNA, spanning 45 bases read in frame from base 1. The junction shows trimming of 8 bases on V and 5 bases on J, and the gene matches do not reach 10 bases of it. The CDR1 and CDR2 encoded by the germline V gene are MGHDK and SYGVNS. Library creation used the immunoSEQ multiplex PCR assay. In the original analysis: A statistical classification framework was developed to diagnose cytomegalovirus status using the catalog of TCR beta chain sequences. TCRdb provides this immuneACCESS table in a form limited to in-frame rearrangements. Some clones are lacking; in checked studies, under half of them reflect an unresolved V gene, and why the rest are absent is not known. The V and J calls and clone size are taken from that table; D and trimming were inferred from the DNA. This sample comprises about 130,000 clones, roughly 89% of them detected only once. The ten largest clones take up 1.1% of the sample.

Overall study results and their limits: A few of the identified cytomegalovirus-associated TCR beta chains were confirmed in vitro to be specific for cytomegalovirus antigens. The classifier was reported to diagnose cytomegalovirus status with high specificity and sensitivity in both the original and validation cohorts. The study listed approximately 150 TCR beta chains as associated with cytomegalovirus. It was suggested by the authors that the approach could potentially be generalized to other disease states and immunological phenotypes. Across donors, most TCR sequences were observed very rarely, whereas some public TCRs were present in many individuals. A later analysis had no HLA typing for the validation cohort, so co-occurrence there was scored across all 130 or so repertoires. A later analysis found that TCRs clustered in the first cohort also tended to co-occur in the 110 or so validation repertoires, with about 94% of cluster scores above 0.

The donors were included in the validation cohort of 100 to 150 subjects, a group kept apart from the roughly 610-subject first cohort. Details on this clone: Its recognized antigen is unknown. Base qualities are not at hand, and no much larger clone is one base apart.

Sequenced: PBMCs. The clonotype originates from a woman in her late teens or twenties in good health and CMV-seronegative. The chain couples TRBV25-1 to TRBJ2-2; 8 middle bases align to TRBD1. The DNA is TGTGCCAGCCGACGAGAGGGACAGGCGACCGGGGAGCTGTTTTTT. This gives the protein CASRREGQATGELFF.